Below, one T cell receptor (beta chain) is given with its context. The germline CDR1 and CDR2 sequences are LGHDT and YNNKEL (reference sequence). The trim removed 4 bases at V and 8 bases at J, leaving 10 bases unmatched. The CDR3 sequence is 15 residues long. This record comes from a study of blood T cell repertoires in COVID-19. Study overall: Italy, Spain and the United States were the sources of the convalescent and acute COVID-19 samples. Sample material is recorded as cDNA or gDNA derived from T cells, B-cell-depleted T cells, or PBMCs.

Methods used by the authors: Estimates of nucleated cell counts were drawn from the amplification of reference gene primers. Sequenced by immunoSEQ multiplex PCR; TCRdb stores in-frame clones only, minus some. V and J calls and clone size follow that table, whereas D and trimming were derived from the DNA. Of approximately 100,000 clones listed, approximately 89% are singletons. Sequencing input: peripheral blood. This receptor was obtained from a woman aged 25 to 45 with acute or convalescent COVID-19. V and J are TRBV3-1 (or the pseudogene TRBV3-2) and TRBJ1-2; 10 bases agree with TRBD1. The CDR3 is CASSLTGGVLSGYTF. DNA for the CDR3: TGTGCCAGCAGCCTGACAGGGGGCGTACTCAGCGGCTACACCTTC.